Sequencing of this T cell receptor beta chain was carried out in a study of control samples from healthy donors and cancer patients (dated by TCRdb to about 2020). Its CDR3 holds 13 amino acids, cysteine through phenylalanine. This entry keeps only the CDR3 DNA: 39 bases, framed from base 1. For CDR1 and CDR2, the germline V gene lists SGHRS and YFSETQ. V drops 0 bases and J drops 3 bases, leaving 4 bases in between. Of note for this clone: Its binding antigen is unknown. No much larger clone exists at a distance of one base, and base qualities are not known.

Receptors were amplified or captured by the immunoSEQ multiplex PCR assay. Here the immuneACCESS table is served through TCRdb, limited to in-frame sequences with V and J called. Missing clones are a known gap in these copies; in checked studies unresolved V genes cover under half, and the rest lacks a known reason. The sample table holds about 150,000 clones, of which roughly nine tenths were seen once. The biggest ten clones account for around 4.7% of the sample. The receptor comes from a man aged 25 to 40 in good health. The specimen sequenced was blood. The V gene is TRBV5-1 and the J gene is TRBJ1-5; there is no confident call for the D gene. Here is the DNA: TGCGCCAGCAGCTTGGGACACAATCAGCCCCAGCATTTT. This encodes CASSLGHNQPQHF.